This T cell receptor beta chain was identified in a study of T cell responses to AZD1222 COVID-19 vaccine. Study observations and caveats: Spike-spanning, vaccine-associated CD4 TCRs were dominant at 160-218 and 743-854. Just a handful of people given AZD1222 tested seropositive at baseline. Repertoires were obtained solely post-peak T cell response.

Profiling relied on immunoSEQ multiplex PCR, and the TCRdb table lists in-frame clones only, not all of them. Among 80,000 or so clones listed, roughly 90% were seen once. As regards this clone: The antigen remains unidentified.

Trimming took off 4 bases at V and 3 bases at J, with 10 bases between the two ends. The CDR3 runs 13 residues. Germline CDR1 reads SNHLY; CDR2 reads FYNNEI. The TCR sequence derives from an adult who received the AZD1222 COVID-19 vaccine. The J gene is TRBJ2-7, the V gene TRBV2; TRBD1 might be the D (5 bases). Sample: peripheral blood, taken 28 days after the second AZD1222 dose. CDR3 sequence: CASSVGQGYEQYF. CDR3 sequence (DNA): TGTGCCAGCAGTGTCGGACAAGGCTACGAGCAGTACTTC.